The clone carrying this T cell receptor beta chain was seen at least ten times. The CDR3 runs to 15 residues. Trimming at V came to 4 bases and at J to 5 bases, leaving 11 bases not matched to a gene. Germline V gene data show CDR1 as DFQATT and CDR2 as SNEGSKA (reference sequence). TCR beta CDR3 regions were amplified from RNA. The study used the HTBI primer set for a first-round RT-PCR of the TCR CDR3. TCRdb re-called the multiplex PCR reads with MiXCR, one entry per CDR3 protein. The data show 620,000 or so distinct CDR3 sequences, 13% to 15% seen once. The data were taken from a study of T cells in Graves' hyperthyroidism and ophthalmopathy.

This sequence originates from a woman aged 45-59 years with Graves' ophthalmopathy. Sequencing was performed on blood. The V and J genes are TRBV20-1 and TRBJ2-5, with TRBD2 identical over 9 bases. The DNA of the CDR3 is TGCAGTGCTATCCCCCCAAGCGGGAGGTACGAGACCCAGTACTTC. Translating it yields CSAIPPSGRYETQYF.